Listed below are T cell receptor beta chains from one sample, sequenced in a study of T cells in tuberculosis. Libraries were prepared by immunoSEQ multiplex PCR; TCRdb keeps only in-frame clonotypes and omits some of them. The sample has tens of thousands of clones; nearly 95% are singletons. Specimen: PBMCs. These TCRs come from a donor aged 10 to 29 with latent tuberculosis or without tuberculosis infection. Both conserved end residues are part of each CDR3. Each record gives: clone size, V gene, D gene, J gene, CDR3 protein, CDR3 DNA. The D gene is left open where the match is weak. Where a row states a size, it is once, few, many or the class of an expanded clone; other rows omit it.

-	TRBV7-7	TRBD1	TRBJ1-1	CASSRDRGTEAFF	TGTGCCAGCAGCCGGGACAGGGGTACTGAAGCTTTCTTT
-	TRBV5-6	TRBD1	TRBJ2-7	CASSLGTGGLYF	TGTGCCAGCAGCTTGGGGACAGGGGGCTTATACTTC
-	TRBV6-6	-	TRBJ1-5	CASSPLGVSNQPQHF	TGTGCCAGCAGTCCCCTAGGGGTTAGCAATCAGCCCCAGCATTTT
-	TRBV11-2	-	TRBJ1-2	CASSLLRSPVDYTF	TGTGCCAGCAGCTTACTTCGATCCCCGGTAGACTACACCTTC
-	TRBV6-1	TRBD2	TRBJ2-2	CASSELGGAGELFF	TGTGCCAGCAGTGAACTCGGGGGGGCCGGGGAGCTGTTTTTT
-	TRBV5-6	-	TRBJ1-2	CASSDRQRVTLKYGYTF	TGTGCCAGCAGTGACAGGCAACGCGTAACTCTAAAATATGGCTACACCTTC
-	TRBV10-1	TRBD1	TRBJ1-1	CASSRTGGSVNTEAFF	TGCGCCAGCAGCCGGACAGGGGGTAGCGTGAACACTGAAGCTTTCTTT
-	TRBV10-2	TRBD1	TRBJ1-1	CASRGTVPAFF	TGCGCCAGCAGGGGGACAGTCCCAGCTTTCTTT
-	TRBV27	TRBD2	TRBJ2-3	CASRPERGGGPTDTQYF	TGTGCCAGCAGGCCCGAACGTGGCGGGGGGCCCACAGATACGCAGTATTTT
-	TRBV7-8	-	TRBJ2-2	CASSPFSASTGELFF	TGTGCCAGCAGCCCCTTTTCTGCGAGCACCGGGGAGCTGTTTTTT
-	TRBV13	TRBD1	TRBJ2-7	CASIFLTGQGEQYF	TGTGCCAGCATCTTTCTGACAGGGCAAGGCGAGCAGTACTTC
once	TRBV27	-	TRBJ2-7	CASSLTPWGGPYEQYF	TGTGCCAGCAGTTTAACCCCATGGGGGGGCCCCTACGAGCAGTACTTC
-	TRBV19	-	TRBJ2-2	CASSLYTGELFF	TGTGCCAGTAGCCTCTACACCGGGGAGCTGTTTTTT
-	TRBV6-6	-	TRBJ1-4	CASSYGRANEKLFF	TGTGCCAGCAGTTACGGTCGGGCTAATGAAAAACTGTTTTTT
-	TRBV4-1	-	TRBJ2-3	CASSQVIVDRPSTDTQYF	TGCGCCAGCAGCCAAGTGATTGTCGACAGACCTAGCACAGATACGCAGTATTTT
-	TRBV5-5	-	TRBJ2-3	CASSLFTRVTDTQYF	TGTGCCAGCAGCTTGTTTACTAGGGTTACAGATACGCAGTATTTT
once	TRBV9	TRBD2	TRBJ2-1	CASSVGRGDQFF	TGTGCCAGCAGCGTAGGGCGGGGGGACCAGTTCTTC
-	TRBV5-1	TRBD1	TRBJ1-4	CASKAPQGGGGEKLFF	TGCGCCAGCAAGGCCCCTCAAGGGGGCGGCGGTGAAAAACTGTTTTTT
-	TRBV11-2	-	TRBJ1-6	CASRQIDNSPLHF	TGTGCCAGTCGACAGATTGATAATTCACCCCTCCACTTT
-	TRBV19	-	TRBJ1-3	CASSPTGFSGNTIYF	TGTGCCAGTAGTCCTACAGGGTTCTCTGGAAACACCATATATTTT
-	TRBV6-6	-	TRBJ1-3	CASSYSRAGNTIYF	TGTGCCAGCAGTTACTCGAGGGCCGGAAACACCATATATTTT
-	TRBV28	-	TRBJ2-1	CASSLLRNEQFF	TGTGCCAGCAGCCTCTTGCGAAATGAGCAGTTCTTC
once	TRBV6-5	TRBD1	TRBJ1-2	CASRTGGDGYTF	TGTGCCTCCCGGACAGGGGGCGATGGCTACACCTTC
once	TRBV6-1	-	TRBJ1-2	CASELQDNYGYTF	TGTGCCAGCGAGCTACAGGACAACTATGGCTACACCTTC
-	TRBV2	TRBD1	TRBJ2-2	CASTPGQGQFTGELFF	TGTGCCAGCACCCCAGGACAGGGGCAATTCACCGGGGAGCTGTTTTTT
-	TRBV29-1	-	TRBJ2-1	CSVVWGVTLRGMNEQFF	TGCAGCGTTGTGTGGGGGGTCACGCTTAGGGGAATGAATGAGCAGTTCTTC
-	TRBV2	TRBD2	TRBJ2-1	CASQRLAPNEQFF	TGTGCCAGCCAGAGACTAGCGCCCAATGAGCAGTTCTTC
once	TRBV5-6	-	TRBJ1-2	CASRRNLQGIGYTF	TGTGCCAGCAGACGTAACCTACAGGGAATTGGCTACACCTTC
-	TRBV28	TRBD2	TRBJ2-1	CASSSLAGGTYNEQFF	TGTGCCAGCAGTTCTCTAGCGGGAGGGACCTACAATGAGCAGTTCTTC
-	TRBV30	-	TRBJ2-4	CAWSRLTGHQAKNIQYF	TGTGCCTGGAGTCGCCTTACTGGACACCAAGCCAAAAACATTCAGTACTTC
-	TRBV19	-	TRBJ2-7	CASNPRESPYEQYF	TGTGCCTCAAACCCAAGGGAGTCCCCCTACGAGCAGTACTTC
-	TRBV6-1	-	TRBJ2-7	CASSEALGGFSYEQYF	TGTGCCAGCAGTGAAGCGCTTGGGGGCTTTTCCTACGAGCAGTACTTC
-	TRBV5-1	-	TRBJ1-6	CASSLAERAYNSPLHF	TGCGCCAGCAGCTTGGCCGAGAGGGCCTATAATTCACCCCTCCACTTT
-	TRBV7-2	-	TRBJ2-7	CASSFPQGKEQYF	TGTGCCAGCAGCTTCCCCCAGGGGAAAGAGCAGTACTTC
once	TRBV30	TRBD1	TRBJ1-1	CAWTPDRATEAFF	TGTGCCTGGACTCCTGACAGGGCCACTGAAGCTTTCTTT
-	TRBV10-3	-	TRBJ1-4	CAIRPGRTNEKLFF	TGTGCCATCAGGCCTGGGAGGACTAATGAAAAACTGTTTTTT
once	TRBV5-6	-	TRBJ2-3	CASSLAGTDTQYF	TGTGCCAGCAGCTTGGCCGGCACAGATACGCAGTATTTT
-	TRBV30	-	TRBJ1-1	CAWSVKGGDTEAFF	TGTGCCTGGAGTGTAAAGGGAGGGGACACTGAAGCTTTCTTT
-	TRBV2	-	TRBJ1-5	CASSERAEALPQHF	TGTGCCAGCAGTGAAAGGGCGGAGGCCCTGCCCCAGCATTTT
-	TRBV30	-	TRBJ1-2	CSMESYGYTF	TGTTCTATGGAGTCGTATGGCTACACCTTC
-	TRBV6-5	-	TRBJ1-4	CASSRRTGANEKLFF	TGTGCCAGCAGTAGGAGGACGGGGGCTAATGAAAAACTGTTTTTT
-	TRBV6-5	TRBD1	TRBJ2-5	CASSAETGGRETQYF	TGTGCCAGCAGTGCCGAGACAGGGGGCAGGGAGACCCAGTACTTC
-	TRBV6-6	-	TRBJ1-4	CASILDSATNEKLFF	TGTGCCAGCATTCTAGACAGTGCAACTAATGAAAAACTGTTTTTT
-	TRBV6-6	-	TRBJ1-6	CASSYMARGSNSPLHF	TGTGCCAGCAGTTACATGGCCAGGGGTTCGAATTCACCCCTCCACTTT
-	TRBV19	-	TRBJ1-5	CASSIWSRDQPQHF	TGTGCCAGTAGTATTTGGTCCCGGGATCAGCCCCAGCATTTT
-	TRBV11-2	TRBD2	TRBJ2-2	CASSPILAGVTGELFF	TGTGCCAGCAGCCCCATCCTAGCGGGGGTCACCGGGGAGCTGTTTTTT
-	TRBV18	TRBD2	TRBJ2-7	CASSPGTTNEQYF	TGTGCCAGCTCCCCCGGGACTACCAACGAGCAGTACTTC
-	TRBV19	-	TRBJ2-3	CASSFAGDTQYF	TGTGCCAGTAGTTTCGCGGGAGATACGCAGTATTTT
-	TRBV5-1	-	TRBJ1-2	CASSLGREAHTF	TGCGCCAGCAGCCTCGGACGGGAGGCTCATACCTTC
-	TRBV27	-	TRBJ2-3	CASTPPSTDTQYF	TGTGCCAGCACTCCCCCCAGCACAGATACGCAGTATTTT
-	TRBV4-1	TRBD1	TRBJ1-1	CASSLGQGVIEAFF	TGCGCCAGCAGCTTGGGCCAGGGGGTTATTGAAGCTTTCTTT
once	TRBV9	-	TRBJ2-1	CASSVLGAPSNEQFF	TGTGCCAGCAGCGTATTGGGGGCCCCTAGCAATGAGCAGTTCTTC
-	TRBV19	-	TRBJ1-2	CASPLGGANYGYTF	TGTGCCAGTCCCCTAGGGGGGGCTAACTATGGCTACACCTTC
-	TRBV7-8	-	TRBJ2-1	CASSKLLGKQFF	TGTGCCAGCAGCAAACTCCTAGGAAAGCAGTTCTTC
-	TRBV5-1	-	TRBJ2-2	CASSLRDTGELFF	TGCGCCAGCAGCTTGCGGGACACCGGGGAGCTGTTTTTT
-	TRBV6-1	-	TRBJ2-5	CASEVGQETQYF	TGTGCCAGCGAGGTCGGGCAAGAGACCCAGTACTTC
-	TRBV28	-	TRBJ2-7	CASRARSGEQYF	TGTGCCAGCAGGGCGCGGTCTGGCGAGCAGTACTTC